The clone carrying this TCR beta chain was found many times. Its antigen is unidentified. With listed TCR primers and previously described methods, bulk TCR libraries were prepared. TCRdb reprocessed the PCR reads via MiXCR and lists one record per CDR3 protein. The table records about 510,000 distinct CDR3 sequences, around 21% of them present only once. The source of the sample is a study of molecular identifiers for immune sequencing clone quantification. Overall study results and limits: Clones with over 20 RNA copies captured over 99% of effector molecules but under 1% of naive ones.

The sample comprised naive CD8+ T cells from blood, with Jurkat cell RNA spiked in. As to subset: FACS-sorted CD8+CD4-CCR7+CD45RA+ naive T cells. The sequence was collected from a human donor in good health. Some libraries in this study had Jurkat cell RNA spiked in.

The CDR3 spells CASSQYPGTGGWETQYF. CDR3 nucleotide sequence: TGCGCCAGCAGTCAGTACCCAGGGACAGGGGGCTGGGAGACCCAGTACTTC. V is TRBV23-1 and J is TRBJ2-5, with 12 bases that match TRBD1. TRBV23-1 is noted as an ORF with a role that remains uncertain. With 3 bases clipped from V and 5 bases from J, the junction kept 10 bases outside the gene matches. CDR3 length: 17 amino acids.